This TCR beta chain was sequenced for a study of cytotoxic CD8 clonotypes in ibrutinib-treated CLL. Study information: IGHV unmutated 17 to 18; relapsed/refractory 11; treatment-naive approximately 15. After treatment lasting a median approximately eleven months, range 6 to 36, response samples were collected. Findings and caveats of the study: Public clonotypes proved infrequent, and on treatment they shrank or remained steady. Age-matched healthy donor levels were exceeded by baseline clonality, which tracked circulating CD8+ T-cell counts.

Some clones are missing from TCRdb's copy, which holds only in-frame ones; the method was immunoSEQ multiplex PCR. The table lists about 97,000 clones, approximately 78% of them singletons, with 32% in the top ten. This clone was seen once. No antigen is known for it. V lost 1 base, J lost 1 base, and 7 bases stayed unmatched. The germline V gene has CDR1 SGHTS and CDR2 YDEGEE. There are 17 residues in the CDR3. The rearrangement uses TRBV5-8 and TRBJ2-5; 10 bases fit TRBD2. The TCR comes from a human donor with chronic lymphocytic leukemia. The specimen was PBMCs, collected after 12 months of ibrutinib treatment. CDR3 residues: CASSLYPSGGRQETQYF. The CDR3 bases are TGTGCCAGCAGCTTGTATCCTAGCGGGGGACGCCAAGAGACCCAGTACTTC. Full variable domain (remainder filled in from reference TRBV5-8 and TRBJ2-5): EAGVTQSPTHLIKTRGQQATLRCSPISGHTSVYWYQQALGLGLQFLLWYDEGEERNRGNFPPRFSGRQFPNYSSELNVNALELEDSALYLCASSLYPSGGRQETQYFGPGTRLLVL.